This TCR beta chain was identified in a study of blood T cell repertoires in COVID-19. Clinical history reported by participants formed the basis on which cohorts were assigned. Produced via immunoSEQ multiplex PCR; TCRdb's table is partial and in-frame only. The sample holds 200,000 to 250,000 clones, less than 90% seen once. The sequenced sample consisted of PBMCs or T cells enriched from blood (not recorded which). The clonotype was recovered from a woman in her fifties or sixties in a cohort exposed to, infected with or recovered from COVID-19 (not recorded which).

The CDR3 DNA is TGTGCCTGGAGTGTAATCCGGGGAGGCACTGAAGCTTTCTTT. Residues: CAWSVIRGGTEAFF. This chain links TRBV30 with TRBJ1-1; no firm D call. This CDR3 contains 14 residues. CDR1 is GTSNPN, CDR2 SVGIG, per germline (reference sequence). Trimming cost V 0 bases and J 4 bases, with 12 bases left between them.